This T cell receptor (beta chain) derives from a study of blood T cell repertoires in COVID-19. The wider study: The United States, Italy and Spain provided the acute and convalescent COVID-19 samples.

A remark on this clone: One junction end disagrees with the germline gene, perhaps due to a read error.

Source study methods: Amplification with reference gene primers provided the estimates of nucleated cell counts. Only in-frame clones appear in the TCRdb table, and some are missing; sequencing was by immunoSEQ multiplex PCR. For V, J and clone size, that table is used; D and trimming come from the DNA. This table has around 18,000 clones, 85% to 90% appearing once. Germline V CDR1 and CDR2: SSHAT, FNYEAQ (reference sequence). The CDR3 runs 14 residues. The receptor was derived from a man aged 60 to 69 with active COVID-19. The rearrangement links TRBV7-7 to TRBJ2-1; D is ambiguous. Sequenced sample: peripheral blood. The CDR3 bases are TGTGCTAGCAGCTTCTCCGACGGAGACAATGAGCAGTTCTTC. As protein: CASSFSDGDNEQFF.